This TCR beta chain is from a study of blood T cell repertoires in COVID-19. Turning to the study itself: Samples of COVID-19 (acute and convalescent) were obtained from the United States, Italy and Spain. T cells, B-cell-depleted T cells, or PBMCs supplied cDNA or gDNA.

In this sample, this clone turned up a few times. Only in-frame clones appear in the TCRdb table, and some are missing; sequencing was by immunoSEQ multiplex PCR. The data contain about 62,000 clones, 65% to 85% of them singletons. Per the germline V gene, CDR1 is MNHEY and CDR2 is SMNVEV (reference sequence). With 3 bases clipped from V and 8 bases from J, the junction kept 9 bases outside the gene matches. The CDR3 length is 14 residues. What was sequenced was peripheral blood. This receptor was identified in a woman in her forties or fifties with active or convalescent COVID-19. The V call is TRBV27, the J call TRBJ1-2; 7 bases agree with TRBD1. The CDR3 here is CASSFSDRVRGYTF. CDR3 DNA sequence: TGTGCCAGCAGTTTTTCCGACAGGGTGCGGGGCTACACCTTC.